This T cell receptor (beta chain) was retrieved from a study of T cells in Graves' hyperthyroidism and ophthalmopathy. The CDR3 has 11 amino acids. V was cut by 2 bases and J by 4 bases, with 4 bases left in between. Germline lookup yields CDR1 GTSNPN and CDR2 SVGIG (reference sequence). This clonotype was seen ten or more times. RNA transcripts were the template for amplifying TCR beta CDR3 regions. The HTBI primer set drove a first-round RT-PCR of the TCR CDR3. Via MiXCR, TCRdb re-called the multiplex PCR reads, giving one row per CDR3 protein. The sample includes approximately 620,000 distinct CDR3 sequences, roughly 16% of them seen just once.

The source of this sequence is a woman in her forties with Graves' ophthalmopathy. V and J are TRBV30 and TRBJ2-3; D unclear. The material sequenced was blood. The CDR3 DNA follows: TGTGCCTGGAGTTTCCCAGATACGCAGTATTTT. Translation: CAWSFPDTQYF.